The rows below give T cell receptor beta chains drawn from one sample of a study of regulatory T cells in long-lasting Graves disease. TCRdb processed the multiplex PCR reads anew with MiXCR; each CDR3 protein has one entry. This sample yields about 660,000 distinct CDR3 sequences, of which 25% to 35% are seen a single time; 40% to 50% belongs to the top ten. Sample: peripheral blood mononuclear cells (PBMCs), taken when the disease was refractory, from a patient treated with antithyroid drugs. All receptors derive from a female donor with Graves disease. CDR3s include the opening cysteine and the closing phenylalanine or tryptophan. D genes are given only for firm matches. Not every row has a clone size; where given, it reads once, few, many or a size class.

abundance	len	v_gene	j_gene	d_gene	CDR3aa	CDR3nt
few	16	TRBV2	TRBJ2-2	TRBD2	CARQRSTSGNGGELFF	TGTGCCAGACAACGGAGTACTAGCGGGAACGGCGGGGAGCTGTTTTTT
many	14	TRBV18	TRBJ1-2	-	CASSPKDSSYGYTF	TGTGCCAGCTCACCCAAGGACAGTTCCTATGGCTACACCTTC
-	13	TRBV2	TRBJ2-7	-	CASSALPAYEQYF	TGTGCCAGCAGCGCCCTTCCGGCCTACGAGCAGTACTTC
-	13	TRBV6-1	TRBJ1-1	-	CASTQPTATEAFF	TGTGCCAGCACTCAACCGACCGCCACTGAAGCTTTCTTT
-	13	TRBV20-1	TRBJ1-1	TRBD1	CSGRQGRSTEAFF	TGCAGTGGTCGACAGGGGAGGAGCACTGAAGCTTTCTTT
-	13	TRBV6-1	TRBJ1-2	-	CASNEQGDYGYTF	TGTGCCAGCAACGAACAGGGCGACTATGGCTACACCTTC
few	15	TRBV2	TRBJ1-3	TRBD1	CASSDGQDSGNTIYF	TGTGCCAGCAGTGACGGACAGGACTCTGGAAACACCATATATTTT
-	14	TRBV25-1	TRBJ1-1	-	CASSPPAGSRKAFF	TGTGCCAGCAGTCCCCCTGCAGGGTCGAGGAAAGCTTTCTTT
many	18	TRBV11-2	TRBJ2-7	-	CASSRRPGEGGLSYEQYF	TGTGCCAGCAGCCGGCGGCCGGGTGAGGGAGGTCTCTCCTACGAGCAGTACTTC
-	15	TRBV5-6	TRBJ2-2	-	CASSLAPGGTGELFF	TGTGCCAGCAGCTTGGCGCCCGGCGGCACCGGGGAGCTGTTTTTT
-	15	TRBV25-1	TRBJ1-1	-	CASSEFGGAGTEAFF	TGTGCCAGCAGTGAATTTGGAGGCGCGGGAACTGAAGCTTTCTTT
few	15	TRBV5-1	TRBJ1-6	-	CASSLSSDLNSPLHF	TGCGCCAGCAGCTTGTCGTCGGATCTTAATTCACCCCTCCACTTT
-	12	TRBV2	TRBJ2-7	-	CASSYREYEQYF	TGTGCCAGCAGCTATAGGGAGTACGAGCAGTACTTC
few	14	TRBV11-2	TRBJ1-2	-	CASSSGAPHYGYTF	TGTGCCAGCAGCTCCGGGGCACCACACTATGGCTACACCTTC
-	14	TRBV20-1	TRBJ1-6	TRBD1	CSASPGTGTSPLHF	TGCAGTGCTAGCCCCGGGACAGGGACTTCACCCCTCCACTTT
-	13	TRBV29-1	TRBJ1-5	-	CSVGAGESLPQHF	TGCAGCGTGGGGGCGGGGGAAAGTCTCCCCCAGCATTTT
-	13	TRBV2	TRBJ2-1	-	CASSYLAFDEQFF	TGTGCCAGCAGTTATTTGGCGTTCGATGAGCAGTTCTTC
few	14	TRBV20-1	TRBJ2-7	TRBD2	CSAPKTSGRVEQYF	TGCAGTGCTCCGAAGACTAGCGGGAGAGTCGAGCAGTACTTC